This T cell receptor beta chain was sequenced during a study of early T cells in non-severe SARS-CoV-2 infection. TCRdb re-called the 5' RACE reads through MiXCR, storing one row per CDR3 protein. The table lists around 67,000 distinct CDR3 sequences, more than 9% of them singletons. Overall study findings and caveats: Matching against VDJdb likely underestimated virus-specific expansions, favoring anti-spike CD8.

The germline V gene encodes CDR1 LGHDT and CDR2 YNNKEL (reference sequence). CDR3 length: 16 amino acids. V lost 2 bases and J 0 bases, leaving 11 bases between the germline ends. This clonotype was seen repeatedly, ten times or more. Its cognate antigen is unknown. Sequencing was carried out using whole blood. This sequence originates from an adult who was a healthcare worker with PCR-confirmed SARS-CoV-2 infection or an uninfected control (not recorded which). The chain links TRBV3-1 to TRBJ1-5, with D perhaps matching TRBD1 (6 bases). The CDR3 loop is CASSQTGGHSNQPQHF. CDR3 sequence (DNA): TGTGCCAGCAGCCAAACCGGGGGGCATAGCAATCAGCCCCAGCATTTT.